The entry below describes one TCR beta chain. The antigen remains undetermined. The record originates from a study of OX40 agonist ivuxolimab in advanced cancers. Study-level background: Antecedent anti-PD-1, anti-PD-L1 or anti-CTLA-4 therapy was permissible, with over 35% having received some. Overall study findings and caveats: Nonresponders, in some cases, also had low normalized T-cell clonal expansion. Partial responders dosed at 0.1-3.0 mg/kg displayed clonal expansion ranking among the lowest.

The CDR3 is made up of 15 amino acids. Germline assignment: CDR1 SGHAT and CDR2 FQNNGV. V was pared by 8 bases and J by 6 bases, with 19 bases between. Data came from immunoSEQ multiplex PCR; TCRdb stores just in-frame clones and leaves some out. Of roughly 50,000 clones listed, approximately 80% are singletons. This specimen consisted of CD4+ or CD8+ T cells sorted from blood, obtained in a trial of the OX40 agonist ivuxolimab. This TCR came from an adult with an advanced solid tumor such as melanoma, head and neck, liver or kidney cancer. The chain joins TRBV11-2 to TRBJ2-2; possibly TRBD1 or TRBD2 for D (5 bases each). The DNA of the CDR3 is TGTGCCAGCTCCCCGTACGGGGCTAATTCCGGGGAGCTGTTTTTT. It specifies CASSPYGANSGELFF.